Shown below are 6 T cell receptor beta chains from a single sample sequenced in a study of molecular identifiers for immune sequencing clone quantification. TCRdb fed the PCR reads into MiXCR, producing one record per CDR3 protein. The sample yields under 800,000 distinct CDR3 sequences, about 25% seen once. The source material was naive CD8+ T cells from blood, with Jurkat cell RNA spiked in. Subset denoted: FACS-sorted CD8+CD4-CCR7+CD45RA+ naive T cells. These receptors came from a human donor in good health. Some libraries in this study had Jurkat cell RNA spiked in.

This clonotype was seen more than once but under ten times. The chain carries TRBV7-6 and TRBJ1-4; 7 bases agree with TRBD1. The CDR3 covers 15 residues. Unmatched junction bases numbered 7, after V lost 1 base and J lost 8 bases. Germline lookup yields CDR1 SGHVS and CDR2 FNYEAQ. Here the CDR3 DNA reads TGTGCCAGCAGCTTAGAAGGGGGCGCGAAAGAAAAACTGTTTTTT. This sequence encodes CASSLEGGAKEKLFF.

Comment on this clonotype: One end of the junction varies from germline; a read error may be responsible. V is TRBV15 and J is TRBJ2-3, with D possibly matching TRBD2 (7 bases). Per germline, CDR1 LNHNV and CDR2 YYDKDF (reference sequence). The CDR3 consists of 15 residues. CDR3 DNA: TGTGCCACTGGGGGAGGGGGGCTATTCCCGGATACGCAGAATTTT. Translated: CATGGGGLFPDTQNF.

In its sample, this clonotype was seen many times. The chain joins TRBV2 to TRBJ1-5; a weak D match, TRBD1 (6 bases). Trimming cost V 3 bases and J 6 bases, with 15 bases left between them. CDR3 size: 15 residues. CDR1 is SNHLY and CDR2 is FYNNEI in the germline V gene. The CDR3 region is CASSEDSIFGQPQHF. CDR3 DNA: TGTGCCAGCAGTGAGGACAGTATCTTTGGTCAGCCCCAGCATTTT. Looking up the rest from reference TRBV2 and TRBJ1-5 gives the full variable domain: EPEVTQTPSHQVTQMGQEVILRCVPISNHLYFYWYRQILGQKVEFLVSFYNNEISEKSEIFDDQFSVERPDGSNFTLKIRSTKLEDSAMYFCASSEDSIFGQPQHFGDGTRLSIL.

This clonotype was picked up many times. J is TRBJ2-1 and V is TRBV7-9; no reliable D call. The V and J ends lost 5 bases and 4 bases respectively, with 9 bases between them. CDR1 SEHNR and CDR2 FQNEAQ come from the germline V gene (reference sequence). The length of the CDR3 is 13 residues. The CDR3 DNA reads as TGTGCCAGCAGCCCGACTGCTTACAATGAGCAGTTCTTC. Translating gives CASSPTAYNEQFF. Full variable domain (remainder filled in from reference TRBV7-9 and TRBJ2-1): DTGVSQNPRHKITKRGQNVTFRCDPISEHNRLYWYRQTLGQGPEFLTYFQNEAQLEKSRLLSDRFSAERPKGSFSTLEIQRTEQGDSAMYLCASSPTAYNEQFFGPGTRLTVL.

The V call is TRBV28, the J call TRBJ1-1, with D perhaps TRBD1 (6 bases). Looked up from germline, CDR1 is MDHEN and CDR2 is SYDVKM. CDR3 length: 14 amino acids. Trimming took 2 bases from V and 6 from J, leaving 13 bases between them. CDR3 amino acids: CASSLLQGSAEAFF. Written as DNA, the CDR3 is TGTGCCAGCAGTTTACTTCAGGGGTCGGCTGAAGCTTTCTTT.

This clonotype was picked up one time. A junction end diverges from the germline sequence, so it may reflect a read error. The rearrangement uses TRBV28 and TRBJ1-5; D might be TRBD1 (5 bases). Germline V CDR1 and CDR2: MDHEN, SYDVKM. CDR3 length: 17 residues. Written as DNA, the CDR3 is TGTGCCAGCGGTTTATCTCCAGGACAAGCAGTTAATCAGCCCCAGCATTTT. It translates to CASGLSPGQAVNQPQHF.